This TCR beta chain emerged from a study of T cells after yellow fever vaccination. Study findings and constraints: The secondary response showed a weaker magnitude and a faster peak, day 5 versus 15.

Germline V gene data show CDR1 as SGHRS and CDR2 as YFSETQ. V was trimmed by 4 bases and J by 3 bases, leaving 17 bases between them. CDR3 length: 15 amino acids. By 5'RACE template switching, TCR cDNA was produced, with a universal primer site and UMIs added in the process. TCRdb ran MiXCR on the 5' RACE reads and lists one entry per CDR3 protein. Among 620,000 or so distinct CDR3 sequences listed, roughly a sixth were seen once. This clonotype was seen many times. Its antigen is currently unknown. Sequencing used PBMCs, obtained about 5 days after the first yellow fever vaccination. The TCR comes from a man younger than 35 who received the YFV17D yellow fever vaccine. This sequence joins TRBV5-1 and TRBJ2-7; D is possibly TRBD1 or TRBD2 (6 bases each). Here the CDR3 DNA reads TGCGCCAGCAGCCGGCCGGGGGCAGAGAGCTACGAGCAGTACTTC. Its translation: CASSRPGAESYEQYF.